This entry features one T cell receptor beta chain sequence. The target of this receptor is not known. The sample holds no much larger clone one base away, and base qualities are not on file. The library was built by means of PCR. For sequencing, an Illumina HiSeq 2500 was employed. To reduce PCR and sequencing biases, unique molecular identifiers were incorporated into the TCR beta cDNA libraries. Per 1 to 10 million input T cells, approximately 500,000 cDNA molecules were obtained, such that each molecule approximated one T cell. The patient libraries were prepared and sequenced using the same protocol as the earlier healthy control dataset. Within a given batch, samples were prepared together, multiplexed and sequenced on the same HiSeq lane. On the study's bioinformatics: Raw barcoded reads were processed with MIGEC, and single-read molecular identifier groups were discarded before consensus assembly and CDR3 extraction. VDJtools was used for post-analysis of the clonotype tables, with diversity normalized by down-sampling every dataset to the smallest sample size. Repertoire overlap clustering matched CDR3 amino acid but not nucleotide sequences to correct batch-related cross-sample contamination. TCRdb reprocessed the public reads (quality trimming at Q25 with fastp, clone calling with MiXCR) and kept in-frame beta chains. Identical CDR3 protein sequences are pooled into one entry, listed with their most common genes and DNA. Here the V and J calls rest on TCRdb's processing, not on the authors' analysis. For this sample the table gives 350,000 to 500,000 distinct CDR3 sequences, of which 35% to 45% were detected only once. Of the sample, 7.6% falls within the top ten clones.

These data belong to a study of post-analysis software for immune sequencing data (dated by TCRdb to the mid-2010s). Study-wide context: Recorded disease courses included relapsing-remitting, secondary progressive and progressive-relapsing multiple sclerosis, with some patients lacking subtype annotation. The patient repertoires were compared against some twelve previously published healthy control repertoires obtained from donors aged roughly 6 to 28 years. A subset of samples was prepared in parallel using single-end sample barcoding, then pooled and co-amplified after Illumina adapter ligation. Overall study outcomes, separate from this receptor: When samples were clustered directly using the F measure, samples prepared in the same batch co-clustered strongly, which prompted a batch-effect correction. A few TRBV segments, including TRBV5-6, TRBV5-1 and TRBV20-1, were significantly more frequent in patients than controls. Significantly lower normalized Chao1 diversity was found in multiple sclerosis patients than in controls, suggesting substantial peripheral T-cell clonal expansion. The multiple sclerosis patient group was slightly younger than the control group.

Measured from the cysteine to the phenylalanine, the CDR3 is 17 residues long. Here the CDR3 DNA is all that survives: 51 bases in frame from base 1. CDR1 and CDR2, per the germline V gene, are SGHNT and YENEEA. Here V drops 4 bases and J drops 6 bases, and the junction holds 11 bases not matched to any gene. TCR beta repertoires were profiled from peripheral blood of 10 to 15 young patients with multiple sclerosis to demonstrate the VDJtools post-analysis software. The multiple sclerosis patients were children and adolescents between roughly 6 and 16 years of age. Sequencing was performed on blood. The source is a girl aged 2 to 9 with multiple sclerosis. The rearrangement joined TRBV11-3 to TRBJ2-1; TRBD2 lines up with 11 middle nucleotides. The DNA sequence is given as TGTGCCAGCAGCTCGCGCTCCGGGACTAGCGGACCCAATGAGCAGTTCTTC. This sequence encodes CASSSRSGTSGPNEQFF.